This is a list of T cell receptor beta chains from one sample in a study of T cell changes during pregnancy in multiple sclerosis. TCRdb's table, derived via immunoSEQ multiplex PCR, lists solely in-frame clones and lacks some. Seen here are 95,000 to 110,000 clones, approximately 90% observed once, and the top ten hold 0.78%. This sample comprised peripheral blood, obtained in the third trimester of pregnancy. Every receptor here comes from a female donor in good health, enrolled as a control in a pregnancy study. Both conserved end residues are part of each CDR3. A D gene is named only where the DNA matches it firmly.

D gene	V gene	J gene	CDR3 protein
.	TRBV21-1	TRBJ2-7	CASSNRVPAGTGNEQYF
.	TRBV9	TRBJ2-5	CASSVGGGPGETQYF
.	TRBV7-3	TRBJ2-3	CASSLEGSSTDTQYF
.	TRBV5-1	TRBJ1-3	CASTLDGSSGNTIYF
TRBD1	TRBV18	TRBJ1-4	CASSPGTGFSEKLFF
.	TRBV6-1	TRBJ1-2	CASSERDYGYTF
TRBD1	TRBV2	TRBJ1-3	CASTRDRGFSGNTIYF
TRBD1	TRBV2	TRBJ2-1	CASSGERDRVNEQFF
TRBD2	TRBV15	.	CATSRGLAGAYEQYF
TRBD1	TRBV19	TRBJ1-2	CASRPTGTGGSYGYTF
.	TRBV27	TRBJ1-2	CASSQGHIYGYTF
TRBD1	TRBV5-1	TRBJ1-1	CASSLVKGAKNTEAFF
TRBD1	TRBV7-2	TRBJ1-2	CASSLNPGTGYGYTF
TRBD1	TRBV18	TRBJ1-1	CASAGGTEAFF
TRBD1	TRBV9	TRBJ1-2	CASSAGTGSYGYTF
.	TRBV7-9	TRBJ2-7	CASSPRQRSLPYEQYF
.	TRBV30	TRBJ2-1	CAWSVLSGNEQFF
.	TRBV27	TRBJ1-2	CASSVLYGYTF
.	TRBV9	TRBJ2-7	CASSVGPVREQYF
.	TRBV14	TRBJ1-1	CASSQVTYDEAFF
.	TRBV5-8	TRBJ2-4	CASSFGGAKNIQYF
.	TRBV15	TRBJ1-3	CATSPGLSGNTIYF
.	TRBV30	TRBJ1-1	CAWSAHSRGTEAFF
.	TRBV5-1	TRBJ2-7	CASSLAGLRNEQYF
.	TRBV7-9	TRBJ2-2	CASSLGSTGELFF
.	TRBV5-6	TRBJ1-5	CASSSRTDYQPQHF
.	TRBV5-1	TRBJ2-3	CASSLGAGNTQYF
TRBD2	TRBV18	TRBJ2-7	CASSPTAGVNYEQYF
TRBD1	TRBV29-1	TRBJ2-7	CSVEEGQGSEQYF
.	TRBV4-3	TRBJ1-2	CASSQLTGGETYGYTF
.	TRBV5-1	TRBJ1-2	CASSADGTNYGYTF
.	TRBV5-4	TRBJ2-3	CASGTDSTDTQYF
.	TRBV19	TRBJ2-5	CASRIGAGEQQETQYF
TRBD1	TRBV11-3	TRBJ2-4	CASSPGTGLAKNIQYF
TRBD2	TRBV4-2	TRBJ2-1	CASSQGLQRGALEQFF
TRBD1	TRBV10-3	TRBJ2-2	CAIAGTGGVTGELFF
TRBD1	TRBV19	TRBJ1-6	CASSMDRGNSPLHF
.	TRBV30	TRBJ2-7	CAWTGVTEQYF
TRBD1	TRBV6-5	TRBJ1-4	CASSYRNRGEKLFF
.	TRBV9	TRBJ2-3	CASTHSFESGVSHTDTQYF
.	TRBV4-2	TRBJ1-6	CASSQQGIDSPLHF